This record concerns one TCR beta chain sequence. Original processing notes: Estimated nucleated cell counts came from reference gene primer amplification. Produced via immunoSEQ multiplex PCR; TCRdb's table is partial and in-frame only. That table is the source of V, J and clone size, and D and trimming were worked out from the DNA. In the table there are 65,000 to 85,000 clones, around 90% of which are singletons. The CDR3 is 15 amino acids. Germline V gives CDR1 MNHEY, CDR2 SVGAGI. J lost 9 bases, V lost 0 bases, and 8 bases had no gene match. This specimen comes from a study of blood T cell repertoires in COVID-19. Study in general: Sites in the United States, Italy and Spain provided acute and convalescent COVID-19 samples. From T cells, B-cell-depleted T cells, or PBMCs came the material, which was cDNA or gDNA.

The chain employs TRBV6-5 and TRBJ1-5; TRBD1 matches 7 bases. This clonotype was sampled from a human donor in a cohort sampled during active COVID-19. The sequencing sample was made of peripheral blood. The CDR3 loop is CASSYSKRTGGPQHF. The CDR3 region has the DNA TGTGCCAGCAGTTACTCGAAGAGGACAGGAGGGCCCCAGCATTTT.